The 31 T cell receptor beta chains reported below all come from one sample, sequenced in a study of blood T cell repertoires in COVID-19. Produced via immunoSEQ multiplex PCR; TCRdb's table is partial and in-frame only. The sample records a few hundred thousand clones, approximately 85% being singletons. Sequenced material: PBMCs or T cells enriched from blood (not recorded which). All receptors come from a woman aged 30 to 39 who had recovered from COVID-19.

This CDR3 reads CAWGPGTGTYEQYF. Here the CDR3 DNA reads TGTGCCTGGGGTCCCGGGACAGGGACCTACGAGCAGTACTTC. The chain recombines TRBV30 with TRBJ2-7; the match to TRBD1 covers 9 bases. Germline CDR1 is GTSNPN and CDR2 is SVGIG (reference sequence). This CDR3 has 14 residues. V was clipped by 5 bases and J by 2 bases; unmatched bases: 7.

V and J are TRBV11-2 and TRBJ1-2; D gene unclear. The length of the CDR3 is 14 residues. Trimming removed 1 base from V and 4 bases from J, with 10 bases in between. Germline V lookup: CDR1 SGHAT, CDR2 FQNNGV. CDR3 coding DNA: TGTGCCAGCAGCTTAGGGGTGGAGAGCTATGGCTACACCTTC. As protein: CASSLGVESYGYTF.

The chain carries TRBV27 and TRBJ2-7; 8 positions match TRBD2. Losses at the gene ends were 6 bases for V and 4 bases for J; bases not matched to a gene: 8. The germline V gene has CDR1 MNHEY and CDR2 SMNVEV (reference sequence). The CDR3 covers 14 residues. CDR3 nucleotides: TGTGCCAGCAGCCAGGGACTAGTGATTTACGAGCAGTACTTC. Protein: CASSQGLVIYEQYF.

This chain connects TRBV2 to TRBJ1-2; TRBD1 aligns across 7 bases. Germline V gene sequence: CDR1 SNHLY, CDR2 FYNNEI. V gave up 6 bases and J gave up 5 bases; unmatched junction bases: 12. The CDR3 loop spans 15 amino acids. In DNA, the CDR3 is TGTGCCAGCAGGGATCCAGCAGGGGGGTTATATGGCTACACCTTC. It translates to CASRDPAGGLYGYTF. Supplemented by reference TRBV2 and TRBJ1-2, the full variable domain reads EPEVTQTPSHQVTQMGQEVILRCVPISNHLYFYWYRQILGQKVEFLVSFYNNEISEKSEIFDDQFSVERPDGSNFTLKIRSTKLEDSAMYFCASRDPAGGLYGYTFGSGTRLTVV.

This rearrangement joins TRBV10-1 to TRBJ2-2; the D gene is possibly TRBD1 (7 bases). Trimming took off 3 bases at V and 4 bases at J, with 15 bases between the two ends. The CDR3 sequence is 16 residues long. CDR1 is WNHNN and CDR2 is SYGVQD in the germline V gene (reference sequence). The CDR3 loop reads CASSDRQGGITGELFF. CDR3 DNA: TGCGCCAGCAGTGATCGGCAGGGGGGAATCACCGGGGAGCTGTTTTTT.

Written as DNA, the CDR3 is TGTGCCATCAGTGGAGCGGGAGGGGCCGTTCAAGAGACCCAGTACTTC. This sequence encodes CAISGAGGAVQETQYF. The rearrangement uses TRBV10-3 and TRBJ2-5, with 10 bases matching TRBD2. The trim removed 4 bases at V and 2 bases at J, leaving 7 bases unmatched. The CDR3 totals 16 residues. Germline CDR1 is ENHRY and CDR2 is SYGVKD.

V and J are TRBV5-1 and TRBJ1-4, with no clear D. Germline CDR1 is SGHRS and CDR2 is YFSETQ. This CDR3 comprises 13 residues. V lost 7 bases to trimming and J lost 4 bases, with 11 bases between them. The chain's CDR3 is CASGRSYNEKLFF. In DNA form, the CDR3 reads TGCGCCAGCGGGAGGAGTTATAATGAAAAACTGTTTTTT.

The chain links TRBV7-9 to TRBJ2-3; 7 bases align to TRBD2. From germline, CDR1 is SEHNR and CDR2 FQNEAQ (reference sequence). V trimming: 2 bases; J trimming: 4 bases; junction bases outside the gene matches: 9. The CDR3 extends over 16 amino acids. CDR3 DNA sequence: TGTGCCAGCAGCTTATTTGGCGGGAGAACGGCAGATACGCAGTATTTT. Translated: CASSLFGGRTADTQYF. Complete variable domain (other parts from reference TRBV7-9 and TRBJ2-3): DTGVSQNPRHKITKRGQNVTFRCDPISEHNRLYWYRQTLGQGPEFLTYFQNEAQLEKSRLLSDRFSAERPKGSFSTLEIQRTEQGDSAMYLCASSLFGGRTADTQYFGPGTRLTVL.

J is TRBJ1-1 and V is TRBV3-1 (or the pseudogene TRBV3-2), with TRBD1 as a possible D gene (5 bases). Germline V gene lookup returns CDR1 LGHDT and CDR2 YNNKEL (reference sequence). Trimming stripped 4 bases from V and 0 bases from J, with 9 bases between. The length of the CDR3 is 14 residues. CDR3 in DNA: TGTGCCAGCAGCCTCGACAGTGTGAACACTGAAGCTTTCTTT. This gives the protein CASSLDSVNTEAFF.

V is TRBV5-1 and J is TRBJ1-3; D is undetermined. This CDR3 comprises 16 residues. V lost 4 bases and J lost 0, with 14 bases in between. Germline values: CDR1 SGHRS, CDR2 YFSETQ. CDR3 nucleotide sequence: TGCGCCAGCAGCCTACCTGGAGGAAACTCTGGAAACACCATATATTTT. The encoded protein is CASSLPGGNSGNTIYF.

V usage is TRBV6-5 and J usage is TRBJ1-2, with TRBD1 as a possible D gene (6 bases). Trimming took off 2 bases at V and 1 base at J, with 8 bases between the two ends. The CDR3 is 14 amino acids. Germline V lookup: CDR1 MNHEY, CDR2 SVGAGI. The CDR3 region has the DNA TGTGCCAGCAGTTACAGGGGGATTAACTATGGCTACACCTTC. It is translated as CASSYRGINYGYTF.

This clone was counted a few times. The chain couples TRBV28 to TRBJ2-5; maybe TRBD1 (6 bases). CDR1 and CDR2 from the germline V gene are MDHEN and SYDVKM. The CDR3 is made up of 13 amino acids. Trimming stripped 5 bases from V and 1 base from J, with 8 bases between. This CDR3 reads CASSIQGQETQYF. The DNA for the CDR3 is TGTGCCAGCAGTATACAGGGCCAAGAGACCCAGTACTTC.

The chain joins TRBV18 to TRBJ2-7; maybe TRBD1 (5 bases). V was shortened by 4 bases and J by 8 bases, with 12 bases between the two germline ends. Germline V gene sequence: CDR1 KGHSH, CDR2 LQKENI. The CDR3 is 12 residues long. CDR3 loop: CASSLRTMKQYF. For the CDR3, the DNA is TGTGCCAGCTCACTAAGGACAATGAAGCAGTACTTC.

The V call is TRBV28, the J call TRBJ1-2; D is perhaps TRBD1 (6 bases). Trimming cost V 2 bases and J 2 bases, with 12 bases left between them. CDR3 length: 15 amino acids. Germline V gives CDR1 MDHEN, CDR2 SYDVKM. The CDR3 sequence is CASSLPRTANYGYTF. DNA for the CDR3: TGTGCCAGCAGTTTACCGAGGACAGCCAACTATGGCTACACCTTC.

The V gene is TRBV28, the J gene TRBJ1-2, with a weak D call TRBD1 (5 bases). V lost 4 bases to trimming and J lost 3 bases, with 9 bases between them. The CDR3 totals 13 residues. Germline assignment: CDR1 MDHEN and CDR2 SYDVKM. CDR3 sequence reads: CASSSVGHYGYTF. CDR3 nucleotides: TGTGCCAGCAGTTCCGTGGGGCACTATGGCTACACCTTC.

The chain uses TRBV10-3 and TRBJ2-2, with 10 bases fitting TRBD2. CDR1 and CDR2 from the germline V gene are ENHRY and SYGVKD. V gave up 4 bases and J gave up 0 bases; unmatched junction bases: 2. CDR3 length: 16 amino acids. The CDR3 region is CAISGGTSANTGELFF. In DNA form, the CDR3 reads TGTGCCATCAGTGGAGGGACTAGCGCGAACACCGGGGAGCTGTTTTTT.

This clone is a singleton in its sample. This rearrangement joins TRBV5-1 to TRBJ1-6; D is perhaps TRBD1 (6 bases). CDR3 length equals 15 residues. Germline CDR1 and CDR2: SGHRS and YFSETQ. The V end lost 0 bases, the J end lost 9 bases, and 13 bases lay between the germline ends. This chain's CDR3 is CASSLAWTEGSPLHF. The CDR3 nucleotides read TGCGCCAGCAGCTTGGCCTGGACAGAAGGTTCACCCCTCCACTTT.

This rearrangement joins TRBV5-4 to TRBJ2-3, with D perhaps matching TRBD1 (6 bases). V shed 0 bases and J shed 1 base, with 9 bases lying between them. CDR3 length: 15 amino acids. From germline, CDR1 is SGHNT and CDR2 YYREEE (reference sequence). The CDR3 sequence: CASSLGGLRTDTQYF. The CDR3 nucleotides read TGTGCCAGCAGCTTGGGGGGGCTGCGCACAGATACGCAGTATTTT.

CDR3 sequence reads: CASSPHWRNTGELFF. Written as DNA, the CDR3 is TGTGCCAGCAGCCCTCACTGGAGGAACACCGGGGAGCTGTTTTTT. The chain employs TRBV28 and TRBJ2-2, with D unclear. The V and J ends lost 6 bases and 1 base respectively, with 12 bases between them. This CDR3 has 15 residues. Germline-derived CDR1 and CDR2 are MDHEN and SYDVKM.

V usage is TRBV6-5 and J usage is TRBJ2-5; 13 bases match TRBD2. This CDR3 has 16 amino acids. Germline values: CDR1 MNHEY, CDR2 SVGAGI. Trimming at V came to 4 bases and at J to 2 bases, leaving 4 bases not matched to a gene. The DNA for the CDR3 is TGTGCCAGCAGTTCGGGACTAGCGGGGTATCAAGAGACCCAGTACTTC. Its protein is CASSSGLAGYQETQYF.

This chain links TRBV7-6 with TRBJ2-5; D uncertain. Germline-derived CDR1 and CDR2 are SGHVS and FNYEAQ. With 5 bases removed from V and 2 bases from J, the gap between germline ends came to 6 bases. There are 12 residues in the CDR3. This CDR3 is CASSPLQETQYF. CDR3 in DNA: TGTGCCAGCAGCCCGCTACAAGAGACCCAGTACTTC.

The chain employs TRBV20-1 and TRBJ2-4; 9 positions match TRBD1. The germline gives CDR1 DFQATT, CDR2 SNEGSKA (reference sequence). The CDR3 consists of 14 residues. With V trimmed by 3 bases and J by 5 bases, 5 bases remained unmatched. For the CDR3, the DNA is TGCAGTGCTAGTGGGGGACAGGGTGAAAACATTCAGTACTTC. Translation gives CSASGGQGENIQYF.

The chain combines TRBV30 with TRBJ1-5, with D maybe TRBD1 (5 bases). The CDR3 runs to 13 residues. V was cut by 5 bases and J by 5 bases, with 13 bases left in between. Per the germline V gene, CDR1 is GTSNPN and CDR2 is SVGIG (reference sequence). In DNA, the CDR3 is TGTGCCTGGGGGCTTCAGGGTGATCAGCCCCAGCATTTT. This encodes CAWGLQGDQPQHF.

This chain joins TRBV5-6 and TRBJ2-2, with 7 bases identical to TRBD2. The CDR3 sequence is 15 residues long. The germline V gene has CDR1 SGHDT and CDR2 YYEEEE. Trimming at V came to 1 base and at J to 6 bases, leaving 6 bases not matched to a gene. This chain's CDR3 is CASSLLAGEAGELFF. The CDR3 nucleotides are TGTGCCAGCAGCTTGCTGGCGGGAGAGGCCGGGGAGCTGTTTTTT.

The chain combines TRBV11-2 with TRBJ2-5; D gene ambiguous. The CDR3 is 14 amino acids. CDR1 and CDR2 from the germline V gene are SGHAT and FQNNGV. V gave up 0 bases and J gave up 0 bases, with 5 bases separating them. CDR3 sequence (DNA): TGTGCCAGCAGCTTAGATCCGTACCAAGAGACCCAGTACTTC. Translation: CASSLDPYQETQYF.

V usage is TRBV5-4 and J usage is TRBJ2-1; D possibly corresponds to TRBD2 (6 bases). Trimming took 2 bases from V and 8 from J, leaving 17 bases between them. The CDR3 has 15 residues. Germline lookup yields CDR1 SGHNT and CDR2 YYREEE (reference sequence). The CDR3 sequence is CASSFSMLTSDEQFF. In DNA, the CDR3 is TGTGCCAGCAGCTTCTCAATGCTGACTAGTGATGAGCAGTTCTTC.

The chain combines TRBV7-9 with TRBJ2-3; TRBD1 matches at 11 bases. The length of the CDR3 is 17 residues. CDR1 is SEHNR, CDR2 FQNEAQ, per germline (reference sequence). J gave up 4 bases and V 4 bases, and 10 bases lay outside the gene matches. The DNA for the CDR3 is TGTGCCAGCAGCTCCATTCGGACAGGGGGCATGGCAGATACGCAGTATTTT. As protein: CASSSIRTGGMADTQYF.

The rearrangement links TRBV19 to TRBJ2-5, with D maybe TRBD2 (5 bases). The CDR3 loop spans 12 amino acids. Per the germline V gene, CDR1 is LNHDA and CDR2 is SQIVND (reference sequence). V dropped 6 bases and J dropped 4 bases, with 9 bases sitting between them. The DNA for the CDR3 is TGTGCCAGTAGAGGCGGGCCAGAGACCCAGTACTTC. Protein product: CASRGGPETQYF.

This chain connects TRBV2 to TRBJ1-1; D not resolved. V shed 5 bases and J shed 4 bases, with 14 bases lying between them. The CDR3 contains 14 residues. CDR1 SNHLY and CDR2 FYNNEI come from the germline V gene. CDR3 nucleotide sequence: TGTGCCAGCAGTAAGGCTAGCTCCTTCACTGAAGCTTTCTTT. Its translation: CASSKASSFTEAFF.

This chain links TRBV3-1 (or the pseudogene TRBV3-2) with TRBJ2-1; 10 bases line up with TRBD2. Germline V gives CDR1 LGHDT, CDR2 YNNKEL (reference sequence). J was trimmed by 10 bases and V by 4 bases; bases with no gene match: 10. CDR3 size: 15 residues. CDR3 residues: CASSPRRSLAGEQFF. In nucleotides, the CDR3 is TGTGCCAGCAGCCCTAGGAGGTCACTAGCGGGAGAGCAGTTCTTC.

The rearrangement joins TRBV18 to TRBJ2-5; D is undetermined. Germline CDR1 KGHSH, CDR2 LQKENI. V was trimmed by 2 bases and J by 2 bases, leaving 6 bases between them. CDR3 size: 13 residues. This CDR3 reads CASSPYGQETQYF. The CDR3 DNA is TGTGCCAGCTCACCATACGGGCAAGAGACCCAGTACTTC.